The source of this T cell receptor beta chain is a study of CD8 T cells in Susac syndrome. Whole-study findings and limits: Susac-specific public clones found in total CD8+ repertoires numbered about 17, and those in CD8+ TEMRA repertoires numbered roughly 5.

When the RNA was reverse transcribed, random hexamers were used with an input of 0.5 to 1 ug. The authors amplified TCR beta CDR3 across 54 Vbeta and 13 Jbeta using immunoSEQ multiplex PCR. TCRdb processed the immunoSEQ multiplex PCR reads anew with MiXCR; each CDR3 protein has one entry. This sample has about 190,000 distinct CDR3 sequences, with 85% to 95% found just once. With regard to this clonotype: Its antigen is not known. A much larger clone differs by one base, so this may be a read error.

This CDR3 comprises 11 residues. CDR1 and CDR2 from the germline V gene are MNHEY and SMNVEV (reference sequence). The V end was cut by 6 bases, the J end by 2 bases, with 3 bases between. In blood CD8+ and CD4+ T cells, TCR beta underwent sequencing. The source is a human donor with Susac syndrome. The sample taken for sequencing was CD8+ T cells from PBMCs. The chain combines TRBV27 with TRBJ2-3, with no clear D. The CDR3 DNA reads TGTGCCAGCAGCCACACAGATACGCAGTATTTT. Its translation: CASSHTDTQYF.